This TCR beta chain was identified during a study of shared clonotypes between healthy human individuals. Whole-study results and caveats: With a few donors compared, around 5% of naive CD4 clonotypes were shared. Some clonotypes were shared by all four sorted-subset donors, while others were not shared. The non-shared ones had lower generation probabilities than the shared ones.

Terminally differentiated effector memory CD45RA+ cells were left out of the naive CD8 fraction, which was CD45RO-negative and positively selected for CCR7. As concerns this clone: Its antigen is still unknown.

Sequencing was performed with immunoSEQ multiplex PCR; in TCRdb, only in-frame clones are kept and a portion is missing. Found here are about 2.2 million clones, 93% of them singletons; the top ten hold around 1.8%. The V end lost 5 bases, the J end lost 6 bases, and 21 bases lay between the germline ends. Germline lookup yields CDR1 SGDLS and CDR2 YYNGEE. This CDR3 comprises 16 residues. The TCR sequence derives from a man aged 18 to 30 in good health. Some clones in this sample may be carry-over from other donors' samples. The specimen sequenced was naive CD8+ T cells from PBMCs. The chain is built from TRBV9 and TRBJ2-1; TRBD2 is a possible D gene (6 bases). CDR3 loop: CASSRLRDSQLNEQFF. CDR3 in DNA: TGTGCCAGCAGTCGTCTCCGGGACTCGCAACTCAATGAGCAGTTCTTC.